Below are 4 T cell receptor beta chains sequenced from a single sample in a study of T cell repertoires in cytomegalovirus infection. TCRdb passed the reads through MiXCR, listing each CDR3 protein once. This sample has 600,000 to 700,000 distinct CDR3 sequences, with roughly 36% found just once. The antigens these receptors bind are not known. The material sequenced was cultured PBMCs, taken from culture after CMV antigen stimulation. The receptors derive from a human donor in good health (CMV status not recorded). Some clones in this sample may be carry-over from other donors' samples.

V usage is TRBV10-3 and J usage is TRBJ2-1; the match to TRBD1 covers 7 bases. Germline-derived CDR1 and CDR2 are ENHRY and SYGVKD. Unmatched junction bases numbered 9, after V lost 10 bases and J lost 3 bases. This CDR3 has 14 amino acids. In DNA, the CDR3 is TGTGCCAGCCAGGGGGTTGCGAGCTACAATGAGCAGTTCTTC. Translation gives CASQGVASYNEQFF.

This clonotype was recorded a few times. CDR3 DNA sequence: TGCGCCAGCAGCCAGACAGCCGTCAATGAAAAACTGTTTTTT. Translated, it gives CASSQTAVNEKLFF. This chain links TRBV4-1 with TRBJ1-4; weak D call: TRBD1 (5 bases). Trimming removed 3 bases from V and 5 bases from J, with 10 bases in between. This CDR3 has 14 residues. Germline assignment: CDR1 MGHRA and CDR2 YSYEKL.

The chain employs TRBV19 and TRBJ1-1, with D tentatively TRBD1 (6 bases). Trimming took 4 bases from V and 6 from J, leaving 18 bases between them. Germline V lookup: CDR1 LNHDA, CDR2 SQIVND (reference sequence). CDR3 length: 15 amino acids. The CDR3 region is CASSRYRVSGPEAFF. The CDR3 DNA sequence: TGTGCCAGTAGTAGATACAGGGTTTCGGGCCCTGAAGCTTTCTTT. Together with reference TRBV19 and TRBJ1-1, the CDR3 gives the full variable domain: DGGITQSPKYLFRKEGQNVTLSCEQNLNHDAMYWYRQDPGQGLRLIYYSQIVNDFQKGDIAEGYSVSREKKESFPLTVTSAQKNPTAFYLCASSRYRVSGPEAFFGQGTRLTVV.

J is TRBJ2-3 and V is TRBV6-5; TRBD2 agrees at 9 bases. Unmatched junction bases numbered 13, after V lost 9 bases and J lost 6 bases. The CDR3 loop spans 15 amino acids. Germline-derived CDR1 and CDR2 are MNHEY and SVGAGI. CDR3 sequence (DNA): TGTGCCAGGATGAGGGCTAGCGGGAATAGGGATACGCAGTATTTT. Amino acids: CARMRASGNRDTQYF.